This is a list of T cell receptor beta chains from one sample in a study of post-analysis software for immune sequencing data. TCRdb ran MiXCR on the PCR reads and lists one entry per CDR3 protein. Of about 180,000 distinct CDR3 sequences in the sample, about 29% were seen once. Input material: blood. These receptors all come from a girl aged 5 to 17 with multiple sclerosis. Both conserved end residues are part of each CDR3. A D gene is named only where the DNA matches it firmly. Rows give clone size only sometimes, using once, few, many, or a class for an expanded clone.

TGCGCCAGCAGGTACATGCGGACAGGGGACACCGGGGAGCGGTTTTTT,CASRYMRTGDTGERFF,.,TRBD1,TRBV5-1,TRBJ2-2
TGTGCCAGCAGCTCCTCCCGCTGGAATGAGCAGTTCTTC,CASSSSRWNEQFF,once,.,TRBV3-1,TRBJ2-1
TGTGCCAGCAGTTCCGGACACAGCGGTCCCTACGAGCGGTACTTC,CASSSGHSGPYERYF,.,.,TRBV27,TRBJ2-7
TGTGCCAGCTCACCAGACAGAACCAATCAGCCCCAGCATTTT,CASSPDRTNQPQHF,.,.,TRBV18,TRBJ1-5
TGCGCCAGCAGCATTGCCCCCGGACAGACGAACTATGGCTACACCTTC,CASSIAPGQTNYGYTF,few,.,TRBV5-1,TRBJ1-2
TGTGCCAGCAGTTCCCCATCGACGGGACAGAAAAACGCTTATGGCTACACCTTC,CASSSPSTGQKNAYGYTF,few,TRBD1,TRBV28,TRBJ1-2
TGTGCCGGCTCACCAGGGGAGAGCGAGACCCAGTACTTC,CAGSPGESETQYF,few,.,TRBV18,TRBJ2-5
TGCAGTGCTAGTCCCCAGGGAGTCTATGGCTACACCTTC,CSASPQGVYGYTF,many,.,TRBV20-1,TRBJ1-2
TGTGCCAGCAGTTTCGTAAGCGGGGGGCCTTCTGAGCAGTACTTC,CASSFVSGGPSEQYF,many,TRBD2,TRBV28,TRBJ2-7
TGTGCCAGCAGTTCCCCCTCACAGGGGGTGGGGGGTGGCTACACCTTC,CASSSPSQGVGGGYTF,few,TRBD1,TRBV28,TRBJ1-2
TGTGCCAGCAGCCATTGGAGCACTGAAGCTTTCTTT,CASSHWSTEAFF,few,.,TRBV3-1,TRBJ1-1
TGTGCCAGCAGTTCCTTCGCCCTGACTAGCGGCAATGAGCAGTTCTTC,CASSSFALTSGNEQFF,few,TRBD2,TRBV28,TRBJ2-1
TGCAGTGCTAGAGATCACCTAGCGGGCGGGTCCTACGAGCAGTACTTC,CSARDHLAGGSYEQYF,many,TRBD2,TRBV20-1,TRBJ2-7
TGTGCCAGCAGTTTCACCGGGGAGCTGTTTTTT,CASSFTGELFF,.,.,TRBV12-3/TRBV12-4,TRBJ2-2
TGCAGCGTTGAAGATATTGTAGCCAACTATGGCTACACCTTC,CSVEDIVANYGYTF,many,.,TRBV29-1,TRBJ1-2